One and the same sample provided the 24 T cell receptor beta chains below, sequenced in a study of blood T cell repertoires in COVID-19. Clones were sequenced by immunoSEQ multiplex PCR, and TCRdb holds only the in-frame ones, with some missing. The sample contains around 68,000 clones, over 80% of which appear only once. Specimen: peripheral blood. Every receptor here comes from a human donor in a cohort sampled during active COVID-19.

The V gene is TRBV5-1, the J gene TRBJ1-3; weak D call: TRBD1 (5 bases). Trimming removed 2 bases at V and 0 bases at J, with 9 bases between. The length of the CDR3 is 15 residues. Germline V lookup: CDR1 SGHRS, CDR2 YFSETQ. The CDR3 DNA reads as TGCGCCAGCAGCTTCGACAGTTACTCTGGAAACACCATATATTTT. This sequence encodes CASSFDSYSGNTIYF.

The CDR3 coding sequence is TGTGCCAGCAGCCAAGACAGCTATGGCTACACCTTC. It translates to CASSQDSYGYTF. The rearrangement uses TRBV4-2 and TRBJ1-2; D call uncertain. Germline V gene lookup returns CDR1 LGHNA and CDR2 YNFKEQ. The CDR3 extends over 12 amino acids. Trimming removed 0 bases at V and 4 bases at J, with 3 bases between.

This chain uses TRBV30 with TRBJ2-6, with TRBD1 identical over 7 bases. V was clipped by 8 bases and J by 4 bases; unmatched bases: 5. Germline lookup yields CDR1 GTSNPN and CDR2 SVGIG (reference sequence). The CDR3 spans 13 residues. The CDR3 DNA reads TGTGCCATAGACAGGGTCGGGGCCAACGTCCTGACTTTC. It codes for CAIDRVGANVLTF.

The rearrangement joins TRBV24-1 to TRBJ1-5, with TRBD1 matching over 7 bases. CDR3 length: 15 amino acids. V gave up 5 bases and J gave up 7 bases; unmatched junction bases: 10. Germline V gene sequence: CDR1 KGHDR, CDR2 SFDVKD. Written as DNA, the CDR3 is TGTGCCACCAGTGTGAGGGGGCAAGGTTTGCAGCCCCAGCATTTT. Translating it yields CATSVRGQGLQPQHF.

The chain employs TRBV12-5 and TRBJ1-1; possibly TRBD1 for D (5 bases). The V and J ends lost 5 bases and 11 bases respectively, with 15 bases between them. CDR3 size: 12 residues. Germline V gene lookup returns CDR1 LGHNT and CDR2 FRNRAP. CDR3 residues: CASGPGSVLAFF. The DNA of the CDR3 is TGTGCTAGTGGTCCAGGGTCGGTATTGGCTTTCTTT.

The chain carries TRBV7-2 and TRBJ2-3; 7 bases line up with TRBD2. Germline V gives CDR1 SGHTA, CDR2 FQGNSA. The CDR3 totals 16 residues. Germline trimming cut 0 bases from V and 3 bases from J; bases unmatched to any gene: 6. As DNA, the CDR3 is TGTGCCAGCAGCTTAGCTCACGGCGGGAGAACAGATACGCAGTATTTT. It encodes CASSLAHGGRTDTQYF.

A few counts support this clone. This chain connects TRBV10-3 to TRBJ2-1; 12 positions match TRBD2. Per germline, CDR1 ENHRY and CDR2 SYGVKD. This CDR3 region has 18 residues. The V and J ends lost 2 bases and 7 bases, in that order; junction bases with no gene match: 12. CDR3 amino acids: CAISERASGRAGGNEQFF. In DNA, the CDR3 is TGTGCCATCAGTGAGCGGGCTAGCGGGAGGGCCGGAGGTAATGAGCAGTTCTTC.

As for this clone: Mismatch with germline at one junction end may stem from a read error. The chain combines TRBV7-7 with TRBJ2-5; 9 nucleotides agree with TRBD1. Germline-derived CDR1 and CDR2 are SSHAT and FNYEAQ (reference sequence). The CDR3 has 16 amino acids. In DNA, the CDR3 is TGTGCTAGCAGCTTAGGTTCGGGGACAGGGTTGGAGACCCAGTACTTC. As protein: CASSLGSGTGLETQYF.

Here the CDR3 DNA reads TGTGCCAGCGGGTCGGCGGGGGGTGACTCCTACAATGAGCAGTTCTTC. Amino acid sequence: CASGSAGGDSYNEQFF. V usage is TRBV27 and J usage is TRBJ2-1; 8 nucleotides align to TRBD2. This CDR3 is 16 amino acids long. The J segment lost 0 bases and the V segment lost 8 bases, leaving 9 bases of the junction unmatched. Germline loops: CDR1 MNHEY, CDR2 SMNVEV (reference sequence).

This clone was observed many times. The gene calls are TRBV20-1 and TRBJ2-2; D might be TRBD2 (5 bases). V was pared by 3 bases and J by 3 bases, with 11 bases between. Looked up from germline, CDR1 is DFQATT and CDR2 is SNEGSKA (reference sequence). The CDR3 has 14 amino acids. CDR3 bases: TGCAGTGCTAGTAGGTTGGAGGACACCGGGGAGCTGTTTTTT. Protein sequence: CSASRLEDTGELFF.

The chain links TRBV4-3 to TRBJ1-6, with TRBD1 identical over 7 bases. This CDR3 is built from 16 residues. Germline V lookup: CDR1 LGHNA, CDR2 YSLEER. V trimming: 5 bases; J trimming: 5 bases; junction bases outside the gene matches: 9. CDR3 DNA: TGCGCCAGCAGCTCAACGACGGACAGGAATAATTCACCCCTCCACTTT. Translation gives CASSSTTDRNNSPLHF.

As for this clone: A much larger clonotype is one base distant, so this may be a read error. The chain combines TRBV5-1 with TRBJ1-1, with a possible D match to TRBD1 (6 bases). Germline lookup yields CDR1 SGHRS and CDR2 YFSETQ. This CDR3 is 13 amino acids long. Trimming took off 4 bases at V and 1 base at J, with 8 bases between the two ends. CDR3 loop: CASSQQGNTEAFF. CDR3 in DNA: TGCGCCAGCAGCCAACAGGGGAACACTGAAGCTTTCTTT.

The rearrangement links TRBV11-3 to TRBJ1-1; TRBD1 is a possible D gene (5 bases). This CDR3 is 12 amino acids long. Germline lookup yields CDR1 SGHNT and CDR2 YENEEA. Trimming removed 3 bases from V and 7 bases from J, with 9 bases in between. This chain's CDR3 is CASSFRDSEAFF. The CDR3 DNA reads as TGTGCCAGCAGCTTTAGAGACAGTGAAGCTTTCTTT.

The chain recombines TRBV5-6 with TRBJ2-5; 8 nucleotides agree with TRBD1. CDR3 length equals 14 residues. Germline V lookup: CDR1 SGHDT, CDR2 YYEEEE. The V and J ends lost 0 bases and 4 bases, in that order; junction bases with no gene match: 2. The CDR3 region is CASSLDRGSETQYF. Written as DNA, the CDR3 is TGTGCCAGCAGCTTGGACAGGGGGTCAGAGACCCAGTACTTC.

This rearrangement joins TRBV7-2 to TRBJ1-4, with 12 bases fitting TRBD1. Germline loops: CDR1 SGHTA, CDR2 FQGNSA. The CDR3 runs to 15 residues. The ends lost 4 bases at V and 6 bases at J; junction bases unmatched: 3. This CDR3 reads CASSSGTGGDEKLFF. CDR3 sequence (DNA): TGTGCCAGCAGCTCTGGGACAGGGGGCGATGAAAAACTGTTTTTT.

This chain joins TRBV20-1 and TRBJ2-7; a weak D match, TRBD2 (5 bases). Trimming took 5 bases from V and 4 from J, leaving 9 bases between them. This CDR3 spans 11 amino acids. CDR1 and CDR2 (germline): DFQATT, SNEGSKA (reference sequence). In DNA, the CDR3 is TGCAGTGCTTTCGGGGTTTACGAGCAGTACTTC. Translated: CSAFGVYEQYF.

The chain links TRBV7-9 to TRBJ2-7, with D possibly being TRBD1 (5 bases). Germline V gene lookup returns CDR1 SEHNR and CDR2 FQNEAQ (reference sequence). V was cut by 3 bases and J by 4 bases, with 7 bases left in between. The CDR3 spans 12 residues. CDR3 DNA sequence: TGTGCCAGCAGCTTCCCAGGGTACGAGCAGTACTTC. Protein product: CASSFPGYEQYF. Variable domain in full (rest from reference TRBV7-9 and TRBJ2-7): DTGVSQNPRHKITKRGQNVTFRCDPISEHNRLYWYRQTLGQGPEFLTYFQNEAQLEKSRLLSDRFSAERPKGSFSTLEIQRTEQGDSAMYLCASSFPGYEQYFGPGTRLTVT.

This clone was detected only once. The V gene is TRBV28, the J gene TRBJ2-3; D is possibly TRBD2 (6 bases). Trimming took 5 bases from V and 8 from J, leaving 14 bases between them. Germline lookup yields CDR1 MDHEN and CDR2 SYDVKM. The CDR3 is made up of 13 amino acids. The DNA of the CDR3 is TGTGCCAGCAGTGCGGAGCGGAGGGGTACGCAGTATTTT. It specifies CASSAERRGTQYF.

This sequence joins TRBV5-4 and TRBJ1-2; 9 positions match TRBD1. Germline V gene lookup returns CDR1 SGHNT and CDR2 YYREEE (reference sequence). V was clipped by 4 bases and J by 2 bases; unmatched bases: 18. The CDR3 has 19 amino acids. CDR3 loop: CASSAPTFGQGTGNYGYTF. The CDR3 DNA follows: TGTGCCAGCAGCGCACCTACCTTCGGACAGGGGACTGGGAACTATGGCTACACCTTC. The complete variable domain, with remaining parts taken from reference TRBV5-4 and TRBJ1-2, reads ETGVTQSPTHLIKTRGQQVTLRCSSQSGHNTVSWYQQALGQGPQFIFQYYREEENGRGNFPPRFSGLQFPNYSSELNVNALELDDSALYLCASSAPTFGQGTGNYGYTFGSGTRLTVV.

This clone is a singleton in its sample. This rearrangement joins TRBV19 to TRBJ2-1, with 8 bases aligning to TRBD2. The V segment lost 6 bases and the J segment 9 bases; nucleotides outside the gene matches: 16. The CDR3 length is 16 residues. Germline assignment: CDR1 LNHDA and CDR2 SQIVND (reference sequence). This CDR3 reads CASSLSPGTSLREQFF. In nucleotides, the CDR3 is TGTGCCAGTAGCTTAAGTCCCGGGACTAGTCTCCGTGAGCAGTTCTTC.

The chain links TRBV20-1 to TRBJ2-1, with D possibly matching TRBD2 (5 bases). This CDR3 contains 11 residues. Trimming shortened V by 5 bases and J by 6 bases, and 8 bases separated the two germline ends. CDR1 and CDR2 from the germline V gene are DFQATT and SNEGSKA (reference sequence). The CDR3 is CSARRGNEQFF. CDR3 bases: TGCAGTGCTCGCCGGGGCAATGAGCAGTTCTTC.

This clone has a single count. This rearrangement joins TRBV7-9 to TRBJ1-1, with a possible D match to TRBD1 (5 bases). This CDR3 region has 11 residues. Germline CDR1 is SEHNR and CDR2 is FQNEAQ (reference sequence). Trimming pared 8 bases from V and 4 bases from J, leaving 8 bases between. CDR3 protein: CASAGGTEAFF. In DNA form, the CDR3 reads TGTGCCAGCGCCGGGGGCACTGAAGCTTTCTTT.

The J gene is TRBJ2-5, the V gene TRBV7-2; TRBD2 matches 10 bases. V shed 6 bases, J shed 4 bases, and the junction held 8 bases outside the gene matches. The V gene's germline CDR1 is SGHTA and CDR2 FQGNSA. The CDR3 spans 15 residues. CDR3 nucleotides: TGTGCCAGCAGTCTAAGCGGGAGGGCCCCAGAGACCCAGTACTTC. This translates into CASSLSGRAPETQYF.

V and J are TRBV7-8 and TRBJ2-3; 10 nucleotides align to TRBD2. The CDR3 length is 16 residues. V was clipped by 3 bases and J by 1 base; unmatched bases: 4. Germline-derived CDR1 and CDR2 are SGHVS and FQNEAQ. Here the CDR3 reads CASSLRLAGGTDTQYF. CDR3 bases: TGTGCCAGCAGCTTGAGGCTAGCGGGAGGCACAGATACGCAGTATTTT.